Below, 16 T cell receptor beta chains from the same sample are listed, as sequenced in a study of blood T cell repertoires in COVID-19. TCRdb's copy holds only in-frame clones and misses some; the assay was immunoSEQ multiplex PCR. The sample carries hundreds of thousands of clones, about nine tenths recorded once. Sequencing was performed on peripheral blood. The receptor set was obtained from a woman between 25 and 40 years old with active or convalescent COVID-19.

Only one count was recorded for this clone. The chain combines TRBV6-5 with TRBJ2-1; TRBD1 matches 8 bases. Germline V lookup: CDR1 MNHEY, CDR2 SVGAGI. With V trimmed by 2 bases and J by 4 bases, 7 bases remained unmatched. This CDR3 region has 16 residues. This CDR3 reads CASSYETGGSYNEQFF. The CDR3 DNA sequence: TGTGCCAGCAGTTACGAAACAGGGGGATCTTACAATGAGCAGTTCTTC.

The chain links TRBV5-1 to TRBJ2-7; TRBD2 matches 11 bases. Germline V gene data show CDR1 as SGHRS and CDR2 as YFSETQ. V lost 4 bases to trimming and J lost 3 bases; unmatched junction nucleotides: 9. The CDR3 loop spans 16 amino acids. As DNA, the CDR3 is TGCGCCAGCAGCCCCTACCCGGGACTAGCGGACTACGAGCAGTACTTC. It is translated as CASSPYPGLADYEQYF.

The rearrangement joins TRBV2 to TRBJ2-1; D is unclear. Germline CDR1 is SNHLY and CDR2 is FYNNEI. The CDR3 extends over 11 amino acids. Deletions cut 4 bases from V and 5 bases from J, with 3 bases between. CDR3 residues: CASSVDNEQFF. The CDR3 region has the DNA TGTGCCAGCAGTGTAGACAATGAGCAGTTCTTC.

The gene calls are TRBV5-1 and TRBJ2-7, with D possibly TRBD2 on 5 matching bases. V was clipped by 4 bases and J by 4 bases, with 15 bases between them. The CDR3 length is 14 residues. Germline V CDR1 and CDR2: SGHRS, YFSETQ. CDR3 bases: TGCGCCAGCAGCACGGGGTCCCAGCTTTACGAGCAGTACTTC. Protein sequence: CASSTGSQLYEQYF.

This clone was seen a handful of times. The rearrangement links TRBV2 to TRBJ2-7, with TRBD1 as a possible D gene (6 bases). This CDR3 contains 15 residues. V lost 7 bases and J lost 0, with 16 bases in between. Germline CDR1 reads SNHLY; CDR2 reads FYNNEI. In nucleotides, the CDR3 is TGTGCCAGCATATCCGGGACAAGGAGCTCCTACGAGCAGTACTTC. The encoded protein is CASISGTRSSYEQYF.

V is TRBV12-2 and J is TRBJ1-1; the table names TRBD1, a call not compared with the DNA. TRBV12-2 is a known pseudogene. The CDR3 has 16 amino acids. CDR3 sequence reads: CASRTPTGHLNTEAFF. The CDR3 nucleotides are TGTGCAAGTCGGACACCCACGGGACACTTGAACACTGAAGCTTTCTTT.

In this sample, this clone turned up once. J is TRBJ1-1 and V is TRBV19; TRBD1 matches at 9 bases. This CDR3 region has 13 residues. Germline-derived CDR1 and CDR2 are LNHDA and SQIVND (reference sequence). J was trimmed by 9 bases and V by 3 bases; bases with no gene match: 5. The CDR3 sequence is CASSMGTGSQAFF. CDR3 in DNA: TGTGCCAGTAGTATGGGGACAGGGTCACAAGCTTTCTTT.

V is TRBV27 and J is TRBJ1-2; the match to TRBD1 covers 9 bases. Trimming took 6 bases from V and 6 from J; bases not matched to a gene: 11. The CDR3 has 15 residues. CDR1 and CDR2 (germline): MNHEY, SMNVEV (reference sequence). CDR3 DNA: TGTGCCAGCAGGTCCCCGGGACAGGGAATCGATGGCTACACCTTC. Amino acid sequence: CASRSPGQGIDGYTF.

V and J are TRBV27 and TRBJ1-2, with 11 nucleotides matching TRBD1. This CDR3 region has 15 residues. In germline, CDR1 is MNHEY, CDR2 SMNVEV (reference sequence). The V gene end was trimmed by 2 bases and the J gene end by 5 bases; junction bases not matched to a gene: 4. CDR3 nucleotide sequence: TGTGCCAGCAGTTTAGCCGGGACAGGGGGTTATGGCTACACCTTC. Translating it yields CASSLAGTGGYGYTF.

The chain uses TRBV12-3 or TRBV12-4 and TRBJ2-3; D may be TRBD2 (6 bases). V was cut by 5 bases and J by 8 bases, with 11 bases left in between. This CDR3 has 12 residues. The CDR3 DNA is TGTGCCAGCAGTCAGGAGGGCCTTACGCAGTATTTT. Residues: CASSQEGLTQYF.

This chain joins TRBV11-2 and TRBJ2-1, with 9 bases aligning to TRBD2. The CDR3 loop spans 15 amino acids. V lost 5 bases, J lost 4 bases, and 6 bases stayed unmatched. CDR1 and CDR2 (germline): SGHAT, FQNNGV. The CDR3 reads CASSQLAGGYNEQFF. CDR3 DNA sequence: TGTGCCAGCAGCCAACTAGCGGGTGGGTACAATGAGCAGTTCTTC.

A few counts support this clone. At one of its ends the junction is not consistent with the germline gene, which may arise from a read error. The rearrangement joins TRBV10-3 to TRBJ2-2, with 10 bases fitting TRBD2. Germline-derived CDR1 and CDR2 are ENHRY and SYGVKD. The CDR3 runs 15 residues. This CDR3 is CATSPGLARTGELFF. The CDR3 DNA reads TGTGCCACCAGTCCGGGACTAGCGAGGACCGGGGAGCTGTTTTTT.

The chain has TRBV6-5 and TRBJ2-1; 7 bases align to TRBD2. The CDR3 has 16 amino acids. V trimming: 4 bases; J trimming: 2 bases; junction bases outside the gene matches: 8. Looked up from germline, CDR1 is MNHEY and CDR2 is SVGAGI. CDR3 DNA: TGTGCCAGCAGTTCTCCTAGGGCGGGAGCCTACAATGAGCAGTTCTTC. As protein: CASSSPRAGAYNEQFF.

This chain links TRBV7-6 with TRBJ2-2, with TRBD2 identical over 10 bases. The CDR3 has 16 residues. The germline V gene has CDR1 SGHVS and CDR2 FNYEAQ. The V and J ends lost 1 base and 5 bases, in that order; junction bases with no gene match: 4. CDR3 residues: CASSLEASGSTGELFF. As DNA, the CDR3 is TGTGCCAGCAGCTTAGAAGCTAGCGGGAGTACCGGGGAGCTGTTTTTT. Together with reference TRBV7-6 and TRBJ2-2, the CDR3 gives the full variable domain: GAGVSQSPRYKVTKRGQDVALRCDPISGHVSLYWYRQALGQGPEFLTYFNYEAQQDKSGLPNDRFSAERPEGSISTLTIQRTEQRDSAMYRCASSLEASGSTGELFFGEGSRLTVL.

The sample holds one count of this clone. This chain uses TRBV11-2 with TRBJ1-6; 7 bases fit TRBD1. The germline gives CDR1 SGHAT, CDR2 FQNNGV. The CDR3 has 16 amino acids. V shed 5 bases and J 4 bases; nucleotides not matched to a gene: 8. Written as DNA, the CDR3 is TGTGCCAGCAGCACTACCGGGACAGTTTATAATTCACCCCTCCACTTT. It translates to CASSTTGTVYNSPLHF.

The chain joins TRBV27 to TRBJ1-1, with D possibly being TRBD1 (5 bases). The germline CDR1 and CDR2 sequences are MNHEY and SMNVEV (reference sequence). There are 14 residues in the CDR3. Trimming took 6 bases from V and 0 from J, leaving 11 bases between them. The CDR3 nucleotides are TGTGCCAGCAGGCGAGCGGGACTGAACACTGAAGCTTTCTTT. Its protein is CASRRAGLNTEAFF.